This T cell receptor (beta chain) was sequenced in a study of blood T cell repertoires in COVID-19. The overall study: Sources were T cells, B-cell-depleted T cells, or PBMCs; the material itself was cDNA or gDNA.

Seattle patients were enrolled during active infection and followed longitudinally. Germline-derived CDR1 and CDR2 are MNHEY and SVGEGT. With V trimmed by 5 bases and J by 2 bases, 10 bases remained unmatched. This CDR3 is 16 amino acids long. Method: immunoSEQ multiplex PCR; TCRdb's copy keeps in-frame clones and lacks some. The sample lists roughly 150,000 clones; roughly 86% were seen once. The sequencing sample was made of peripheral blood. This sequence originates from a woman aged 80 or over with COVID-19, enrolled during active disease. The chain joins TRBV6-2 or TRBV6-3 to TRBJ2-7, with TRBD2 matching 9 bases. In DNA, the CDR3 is TGTGCCAGCAGTCATACTAGCGGGCCTTTCCCCTACGAGCAGTACTTC. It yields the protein CASSHTSGPFPYEQYF.